Each of the 21 T cell receptor beta chains below was sequenced from the same sample in a study of technical replicates of blood from four donors. Sequenced by immunoSEQ multiplex PCR; TCRdb stores in-frame clones only, minus some. The repertoire holds about 84,000 clones, less than 95% seen once, with more than 0.25% in the top ten. Material: T cells isolated from PBMCs. The receptor source for this set is a human donor in good health.

The chain uses TRBV10-3 and TRBJ1-1, with 9 bases that match TRBD1. Germline V gene data show CDR1 as ENHRY and CDR2 as SYGVKD. J was trimmed by 0 bases and V by 6 bases; bases with no gene match: 2. The CDR3 runs to 14 residues. CDR3 sequence reads: CAIRRTGVNTEAFF. Written as DNA, the CDR3 is TGTGCCATCAGGAGGACAGGGGTGAACACTGAAGCTTTCTTT.

The J gene is TRBJ2-2, the V gene TRBV6-5, with D tentatively TRBD1 (6 bases). CDR3 length: 14 residues. CDR1 MNHEY and CDR2 SVGAGI come from the germline V gene. V was cut by 4 bases and J by 3 bases, with 9 bases left in between. The CDR3 region has the DNA TGTGCCAGCAGTTCCCGACAGGACACCGGGGAGCTGTTTTTT. Translating gives CASSSRQDTGELFF.

The DNA for the CDR3 is TGCGCCAGCAGCGAGGACAGGTCGTTCATGAACACTGAAGCTTTCTTT. The encoded protein is CASSEDRSFMNTEAFF. This sequence joins TRBV5-1 and TRBJ1-1; 7 bases line up with TRBD1. The trim removed 4 bases at V and 0 bases at J, leaving 9 bases unmatched. This CDR3 region has 16 residues. Germline CDR1 SGHRS, CDR2 YFSETQ.

In DNA form, the CDR3 reads TGTGCCAGCAGCAATCGCGGACAGGACAGGGTCAAAAACATTCAGTACTTC. Translated: CASSNRGQDRVKNIQYF. The V and J genes are TRBV21-1 and TRBJ2-4; TRBD1 is the table's D call, not checked against the DNA. TRBV21-1 is labeled a pseudogene. This CDR3 is built from 17 residues.

The chain joins TRBV30 to TRBJ1-1, with 7 bases fitting TRBD1. CDR1 and CDR2 (germline): GTSNPN, SVGIG (reference sequence). CDR3 length: 18 residues. V lost 3 bases, J lost 3 bases, and 19 bases stayed unmatched. The chain's CDR3 is CAWRQDRRTTPIYTEAFF. CDR3 nucleotides: TGTGCCTGGAGACAGGACAGGCGCACAACGCCCATCTACACTGAAGCTTTCTTT.

This clone occurred once. The rearrangement uses TRBV28 and TRBJ2-3; 8 bases map to TRBD1. There are 14 residues in the CDR3. CDR1 is MDHEN, CDR2 SYDVKM, per germline. J gave up 0 bases and V 5 bases, and 1 base lay outside the gene matches. In DNA form, the CDR3 reads TGTGCCAGCAGTCAGGGGGCTAGCACAGATACGCAGTATTTT. It is translated as CASSQGASTDTQYF.

The rearrangement joins TRBV5-1 to TRBJ2-5; D is unclear. The germline V gene encodes CDR1 SGHRS and CDR2 YFSETQ. The CDR3 totals 13 residues. The ends were cut back, 0 bases at V and 3 bases at J, with 6 bases in the middle. The CDR3 coding sequence is TGCGCCAGCAGCTTGGAACCAGAAGAGACCCAGTACTTC. Its protein product is CASSLEPEETQYF.

This chain joins TRBV18 and TRBJ2-7; 7 bases line up with TRBD2. With V trimmed by 0 bases and J by 4 bases, 6 bases remained unmatched. CDR1 and CDR2 (germline): KGHSH, LQKENI. The CDR3 extends over 15 amino acids. The CDR3 loop is CASSPPGREGYEQYF. The DNA for the CDR3 is TGTGCCAGCTCACCACCGGGCAGGGAGGGATACGAGCAGTACTTC.

V gene TRBV2 combines with J gene TRBJ2-2; TRBD1 aligns across 8 bases. Per the germline V gene, CDR1 is SNHLY and CDR2 is FYNNEI. This CDR3 has 15 amino acids. J was trimmed by 5 bases and V by 6 bases; bases with no gene match: 8. CDR3 protein: CASSFGTGRTGELFF. Written as DNA, the CDR3 is TGTGCCAGCAGCTTCGGGACAGGAAGAACCGGGGAGCTGTTTTTT.

V is TRBV11-2 and J is TRBJ1-5; D may be TRBD1 (5 bases). The V end lost 5 bases, the J end lost 6 bases, and 17 bases lay between the germline ends. The CDR3 runs to 15 residues. Germline CDR1 and CDR2: SGHAT and FQNNGV. As DNA, the CDR3 is TGTGCCAGCAGCCGATTTCCAGGGTATGGTCAGCCCCAGCATTTT. Its translation: CASSRFPGYGQPQHF.

This clone was counted a few times. CDR3 DNA: TGTGCCAGCAGCGTAGGGAGTATGTGGCCCCAGCATTTT. This gives the protein CASSVGSMWPQHF. This sequence joins TRBV9 and TRBJ1-5, with D unresolved. The CDR3 loop spans 13 amino acids. Germline assignment: CDR1 SGDLS and CDR2 YYNGEE. Deletions cut 0 bases from V and 9 bases from J, with 10 bases between. Together with reference TRBV9 and TRBJ1-5, the CDR3 gives the full variable domain: DSGVTQTPKHLITATGQRVTLRCSPRSGDLSVYWYQQSLDQGLQFLIQYYNGEERAKGNILERFSAQQFPDLHSELNLSSLELGDSALYFCASSVGSMWPQHFGDGTRLSIL.

The genes are TRBV9 and TRBJ1-4; 7 bases fit TRBD1. Germline loops: CDR1 SGDLS, CDR2 YYNGEE. V lost 1 base, J lost 3 bases, and 3 bases stayed unmatched. CDR3 length equals 15 residues. The DNA for the CDR3 is TGTGCCAGCAGCGTACGGGGGACAGCTAATGAAAAACTGTTTTTT. Protein: CASSVRGTANEKLFF.

This clone was observed a single time. The rearrangement joins TRBV6-5 to TRBJ2-7; D unclear. Trimming removed 0 bases at V and 7 bases at J, with 4 bases between. This CDR3 is built from 11 residues. Germline CDR1 is MNHEY and CDR2 is SVGAGI. CDR3 region: CASSYSQEQYF. The DNA for the CDR3 is TGTGCCAGCAGTTACTCGCAGGAGCAGTACTTC.

The chain combines TRBV27 with TRBJ1-4, with D perhaps matching TRBD1 (6 bases). V was clipped by 5 bases and J by 8 bases, with 18 bases between them. The CDR3 totals 15 residues. Germline V gene data show CDR1 as MNHEY and CDR2 as SMNVEV (reference sequence). CDR3 in DNA: TGTGCCAGCAGTCCCACCGCAGGGGTAAGGGAAAAACTGTTTTTT. Its translation: CASSPTAGVREKLFF.

The table lists this clone with a few counts. The chain employs TRBV5-6 and TRBJ1-1, with 9 bases identical to TRBD1. The CDR3 spans 15 residues. The V segment lost 3 bases and the J segment 5 bases; nucleotides outside the gene matches: 8. Germline CDR1 reads SGHDT; CDR2 reads YYEEEE. CDR3 in amino acids: CASSSYYRGRTEAFF. The DNA of the CDR3 is TGTGCCAGCAGCTCCTACTACAGGGGGCGTACTGAAGCTTTCTTT.

This chain uses TRBV6-1 with TRBJ2-7, with D maybe TRBD2 (6 bases). Germline values: CDR1 MNHNS, CDR2 SASEGT. The V gene lost 10 bases and the J gene lost 1 base, with 14 bases spanning the gap. The CDR3 has 13 amino acids. The CDR3 DNA reads as TGTGCCACCGAGGGACTTCTATCCTACGAGCAGTACTTC. Translated, it gives CATEGLLSYEQYF.

The V gene is TRBV5-5, the J gene TRBJ1-2, with 8 bases lining up with TRBD1. This CDR3 has 13 residues. V trimming: 2 bases; J trimming: 4 bases; junction bases outside the gene matches: 1. Germline CDR1 and CDR2: SGHKS and YYEKEE (reference sequence). The DNA for the CDR3 is TGTGCCAGCAGCTTCGACAGGGGCTATGGCTACACCTTC. Translation gives CASSFDRGYGYTF.

The V gene is TRBV29-1, the J gene TRBJ1-5; 10 bases are a match to TRBD1. Germline loops: CDR1 SQVTM, CDR2 ANQGSEA. V lost 6 bases to trimming and J lost 11 bases; unmatched junction nucleotides: 10. The CDR3 spans 13 residues. The CDR3, as DNA: TGCAGCGTACGAGACAGGGGGCGGTTGGCCCAGCATTTT. It encodes CSVRDRGRLAQHF. Looking up the rest from reference TRBV29-1 and TRBJ1-5 gives the full variable domain: SAVISQKPSRDICQRGTSLTIQCQVDSQVTMMFWYRQQPGQSLTLIATANQGSEATYESGFVIDKFPISRPNLTFSTLTVSNMSPEDSSIYLCSVRDRGRLAQHFGDGTRLSIL.

This chain connects TRBV9 to TRBJ1-2, with D uncertain. CDR3 length: 15 residues. Trimming cost V 3 bases and J 6 bases, with 18 bases left between them. The germline CDR1 and CDR2 sequences are SGDLS and YYNGEE. This CDR3 is CASSGGGSIHHGYTF. The DNA of the CDR3 is TGTGCCAGCAGCGGTGGAGGATCCATTCACCATGGCTACACCTTC.

The chain joins TRBV18 to TRBJ1-6; D is undetermined. V was shortened by 1 base and J by 6 bases, with 10 bases between the two germline ends. CDR1 is KGHSH and CDR2 is LQKENI in the germline V gene. The CDR3 runs 15 residues. The CDR3 region has the DNA TGTGCCAGCTCACCACAGGCGGAAGGTAATTCACCCCTCCACTTT. Amino acids: CASSPQAEGNSPLHF.

The chain recombines TRBV6-5 with TRBJ2-5; the match to TRBD2 covers 9 bases. Germline CDR1 is MNHEY and CDR2 is SVGAGI. V was pared by 6 bases and J by 4 bases, with 6 bases of the junction left unmatched. There are 14 residues in the CDR3. The DNA of the CDR3 is TGTGCCAGCAGCCGCTGGCGGGAGGGAGAGACCCAGTACTTC. This translates into CASSRWREGETQYF.